The clone carrying this TCR beta chain was counted ten times or more. What it binds is not known. The data belong to a study of T cells in Graves' hyperthyroidism and ophthalmopathy. The study's findings and limits: The model's output predicted ophthalmopathy at a median of around 7 months prior to onset.

TCR beta CDR3 regions were amplified from RNA transcripts. HTBI primers were used for first-round RT-PCR of the TCR CDR3. TCRdb redid the calling of the multiplex PCR reads with MiXCR, one entry per CDR3 protein. The sample yields 650,000 to 700,000 distinct CDR3 sequences, 17% seen once. PBMCs were collected from a roughly 9.7 ml volume of fresh peripheral blood. CDR1 is MDHEN, CDR2 SYDVKM, per germline. The CDR3 is 18 amino acids. V was cut by 2 bases and J by 5 bases, with 25 bases left in between. The clonotype comes from a man aged 50 or older with Graves' hyperthyroidism. This chain links TRBV28 with TRBJ2-7, with D hard to call. Sequencing was carried out using blood. CDR3 nucleotides: TGTGCCAGCAGTTTAAGCTCTTCAGGTCCAGGAAGAATCAACGAGCAGTACTTC. It is translated as CASSLSSSGPGRINEQYF.